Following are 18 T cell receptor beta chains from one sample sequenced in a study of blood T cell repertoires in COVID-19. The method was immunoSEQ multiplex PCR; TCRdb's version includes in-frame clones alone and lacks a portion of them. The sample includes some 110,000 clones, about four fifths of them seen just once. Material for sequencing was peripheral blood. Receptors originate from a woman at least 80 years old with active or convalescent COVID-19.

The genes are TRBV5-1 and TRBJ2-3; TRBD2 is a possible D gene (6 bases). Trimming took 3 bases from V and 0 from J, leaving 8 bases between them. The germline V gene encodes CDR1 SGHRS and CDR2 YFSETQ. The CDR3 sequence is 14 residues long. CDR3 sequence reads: CASSSGVSTDTQYF. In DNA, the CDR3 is TGCGCCAGCAGCTCGGGGGTGAGCACAGATACGCAGTATTTT.

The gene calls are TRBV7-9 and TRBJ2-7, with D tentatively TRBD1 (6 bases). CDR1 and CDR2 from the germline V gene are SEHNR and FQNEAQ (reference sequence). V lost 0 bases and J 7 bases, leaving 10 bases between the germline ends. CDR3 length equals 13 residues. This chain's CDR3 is CASSLAGAGEQYF. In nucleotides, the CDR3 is TGTGCCAGCAGCTTAGCGGGGGCTGGTGAGCAGTACTTC.

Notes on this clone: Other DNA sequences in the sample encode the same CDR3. CDR3 DNA: TGTGCCAGCAGCCTAAGAGAGACCCAGTACTTC. This sequence encodes CASSLRETQYF. The chain uses TRBV12-3 or TRBV12-4 and TRBJ2-5; D call uncertain. The CDR3 loop spans 11 amino acids. Trimming shortened V by 6 bases and J by 4 bases, and 6 bases separated the two germline ends.

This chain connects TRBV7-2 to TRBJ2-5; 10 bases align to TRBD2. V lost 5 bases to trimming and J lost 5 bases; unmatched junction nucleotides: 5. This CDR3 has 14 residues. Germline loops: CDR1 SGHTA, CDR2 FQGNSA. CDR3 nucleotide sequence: TGTGCCAGCAGCCAAAATAGCGGGGGGGAGACCCAGTACTTC. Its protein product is CASSQNSGGETQYF.

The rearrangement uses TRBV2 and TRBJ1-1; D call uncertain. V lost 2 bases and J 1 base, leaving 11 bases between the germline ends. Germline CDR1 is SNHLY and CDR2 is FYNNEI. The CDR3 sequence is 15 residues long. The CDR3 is CASSETSGRNTEAFF. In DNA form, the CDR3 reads TGTGCCAGCAGTGAAACGAGCGGTCGGAACACTGAAGCTTTCTTT.

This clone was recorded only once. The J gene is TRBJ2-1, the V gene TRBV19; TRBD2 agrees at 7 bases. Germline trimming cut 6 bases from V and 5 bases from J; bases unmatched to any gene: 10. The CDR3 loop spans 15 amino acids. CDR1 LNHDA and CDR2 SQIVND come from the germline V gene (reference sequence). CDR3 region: CASSKLAQKNNEQFF. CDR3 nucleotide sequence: TGTGCCAGTAGCAAACTAGCGCAGAAGAACAATGAGCAGTTCTTC. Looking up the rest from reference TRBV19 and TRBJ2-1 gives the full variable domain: DGGITQSPKYLFRKEGQNVTLSCEQNLNHDAMYWYRQDPGQGLRLIYYSQIVNDFQKGDIAEGYSVSREKKESFPLTVTSAQKNPTAFYLCASSKLAQKNNEQFFGPGTRLTVL.

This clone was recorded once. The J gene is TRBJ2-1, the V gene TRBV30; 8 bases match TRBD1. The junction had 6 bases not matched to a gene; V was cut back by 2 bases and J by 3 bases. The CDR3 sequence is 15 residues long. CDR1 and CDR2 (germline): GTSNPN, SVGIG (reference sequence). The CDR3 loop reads CAWSPRTGSYNEQFF. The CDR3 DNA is TGTGCCTGGAGTCCTAGGACAGGGAGCTACAATGAGCAGTTCTTC. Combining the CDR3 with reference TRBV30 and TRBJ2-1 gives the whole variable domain SQTIHQWPATLVQPVGSPLSLECTVEGTSNPNLYWYRQAAGRGLQLLFYSVGIGQISSEVPQNLSASRPQDRQFILSSKKLLLSDSGFYLCAWSPRTGSYNEQFFGPGTRLTVL.

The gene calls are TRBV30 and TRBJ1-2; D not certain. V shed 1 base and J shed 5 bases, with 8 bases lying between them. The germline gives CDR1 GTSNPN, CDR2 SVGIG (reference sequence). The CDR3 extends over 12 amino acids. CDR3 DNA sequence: TGTGCCTGGAGTGAGAGGAGTTATGGCTACACCTTC. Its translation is CAWSERSYGYTF.

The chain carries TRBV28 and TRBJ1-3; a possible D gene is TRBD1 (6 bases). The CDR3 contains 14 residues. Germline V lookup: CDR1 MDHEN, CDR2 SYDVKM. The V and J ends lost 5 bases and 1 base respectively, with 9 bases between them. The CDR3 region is CASSLQGSGNTIYF. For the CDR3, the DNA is TGTGCCAGCAGTCTACAGGGATCTGGAAACACCATATATTTT.

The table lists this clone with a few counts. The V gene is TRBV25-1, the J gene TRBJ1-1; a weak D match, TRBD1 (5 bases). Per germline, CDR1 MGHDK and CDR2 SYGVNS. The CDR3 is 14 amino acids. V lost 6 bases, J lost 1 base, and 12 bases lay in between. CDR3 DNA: TGTGCCAGCAGAGATCCAACAGGGAACACTGAAGCTTTCTTT. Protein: CASRDPTGNTEAFF.

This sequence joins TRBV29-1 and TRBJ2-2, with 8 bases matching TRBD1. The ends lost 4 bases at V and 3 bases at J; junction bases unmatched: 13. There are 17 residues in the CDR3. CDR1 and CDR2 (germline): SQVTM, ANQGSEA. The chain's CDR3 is CSVGARDRPSYTGELFF. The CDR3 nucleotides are TGCAGCGTTGGAGCAAGGGACAGGCCTTCGTACACCGGGGAGCTGTTTTTT.

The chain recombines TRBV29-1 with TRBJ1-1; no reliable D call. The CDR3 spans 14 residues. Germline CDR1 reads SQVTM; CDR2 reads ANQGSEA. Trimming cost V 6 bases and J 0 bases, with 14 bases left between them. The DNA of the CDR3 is TGCAGCGTGGGTTCCCGGGAAATGAACACTGAAGCTTTCTTT. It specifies CSVGSREMNTEAFF. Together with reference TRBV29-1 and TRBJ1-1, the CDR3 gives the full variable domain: SAVISQKPSRDICQRGTSLTIQCQVDSQVTMMFWYRQQPGQSLTLIATANQGSEATYESGFVIDKFPISRPNLTFSTLTVSNMSPEDSSIYLCSVGSREMNTEAFFGQGTRLTVV.

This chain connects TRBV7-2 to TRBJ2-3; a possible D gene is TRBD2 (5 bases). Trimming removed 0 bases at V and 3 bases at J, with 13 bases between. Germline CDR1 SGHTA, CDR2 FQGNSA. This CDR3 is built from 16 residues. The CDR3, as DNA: TGTGCCAGCAGCTTAGCGCGTGGACTCCAAACAGATACGCAGTATTTT. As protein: CASSLARGLQTDTQYF.

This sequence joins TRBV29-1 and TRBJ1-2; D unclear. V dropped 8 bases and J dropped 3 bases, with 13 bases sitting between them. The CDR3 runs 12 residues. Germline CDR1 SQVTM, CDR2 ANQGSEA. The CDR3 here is CSPSRGDYGYTF. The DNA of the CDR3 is TGCAGCCCCTCCCGGGGTGACTATGGCTACACCTTC.

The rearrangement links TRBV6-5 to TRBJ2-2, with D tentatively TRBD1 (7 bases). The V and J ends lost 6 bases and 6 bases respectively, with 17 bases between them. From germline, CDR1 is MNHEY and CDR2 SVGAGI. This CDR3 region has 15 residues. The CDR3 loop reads CASREGTVYSGELFF. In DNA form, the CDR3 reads TGTGCCAGCAGGGAGGGGACAGTGTATTCCGGGGAGCTGTTTTTT.

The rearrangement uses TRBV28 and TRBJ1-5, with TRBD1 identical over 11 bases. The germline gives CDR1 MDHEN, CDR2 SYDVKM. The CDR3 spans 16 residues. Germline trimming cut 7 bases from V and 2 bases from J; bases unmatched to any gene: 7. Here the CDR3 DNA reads TGTGCCAGCATCGGGACAGGGGGGATCGGCAATCAGCCCCAGCATTTT. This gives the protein CASIGTGGIGNQPQHF.

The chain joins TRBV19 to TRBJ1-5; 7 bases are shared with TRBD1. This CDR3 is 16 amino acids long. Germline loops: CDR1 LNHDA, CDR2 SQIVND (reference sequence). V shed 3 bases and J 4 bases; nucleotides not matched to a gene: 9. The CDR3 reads CASSIHGQDSNQPQHF. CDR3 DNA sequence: TGTGCCAGTAGTATCCACGGACAGGACTCAAATCAGCCCCAGCATTTT.

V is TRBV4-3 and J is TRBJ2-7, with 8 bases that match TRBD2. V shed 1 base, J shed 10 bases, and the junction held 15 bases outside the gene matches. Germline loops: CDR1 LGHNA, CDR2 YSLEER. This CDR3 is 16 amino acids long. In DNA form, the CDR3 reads TGCGCCAGCAGCCAAGGGGGCGGGTTAGTTAGCGGGACTCAGTACTTC. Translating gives CASSQGGGLVSGTQYF.